This T cell receptor (beta chain) was observed in a study of T cell responses to AZD1222 COVID-19 vaccine. As concerns this clone: Its antigen is unidentified.

Study-wide results and limits: There were vaccine-associated CD4 TCRs across spike, dominant at 160-218 and 743-854. Females made up more of the donors, who were largely white British, and clonal diversity may have come out too low. Two AZD1222 administrations were followed by greater Spike-specific TCR breadth and depth. Unmutated variant regions are reportedly the target of nearly half of TCRs that are spike-specific.

The CDR3 extends over 15 amino acids. The germline gives CDR1 SNHLY, CDR2 FYNNEI. The germline V and J ends were trimmed by 0 bases and 4 bases, with 12 bases remaining between them. The repertoire was sequenced with immunoSEQ multiplex PCR; TCRdb's copy has only in-frame clones and lacks some. The sample consists of 140,000 to 150,000 clones, roughly 91% of them appearing once. The source is an adult in good health. The material was peripheral blood, obtained on day 0 of AZD1222 vaccination. The chain employs TRBV2 and TRBJ1-2, with TRBD1 as a possible D gene (5 bases). The CDR3 protein is CASSEARGRVYGYTF. CDR3 DNA sequence: TGTGCCAGCAGTGAAGCACGAGGCAGGGTCTATGGCTACACCTTC.